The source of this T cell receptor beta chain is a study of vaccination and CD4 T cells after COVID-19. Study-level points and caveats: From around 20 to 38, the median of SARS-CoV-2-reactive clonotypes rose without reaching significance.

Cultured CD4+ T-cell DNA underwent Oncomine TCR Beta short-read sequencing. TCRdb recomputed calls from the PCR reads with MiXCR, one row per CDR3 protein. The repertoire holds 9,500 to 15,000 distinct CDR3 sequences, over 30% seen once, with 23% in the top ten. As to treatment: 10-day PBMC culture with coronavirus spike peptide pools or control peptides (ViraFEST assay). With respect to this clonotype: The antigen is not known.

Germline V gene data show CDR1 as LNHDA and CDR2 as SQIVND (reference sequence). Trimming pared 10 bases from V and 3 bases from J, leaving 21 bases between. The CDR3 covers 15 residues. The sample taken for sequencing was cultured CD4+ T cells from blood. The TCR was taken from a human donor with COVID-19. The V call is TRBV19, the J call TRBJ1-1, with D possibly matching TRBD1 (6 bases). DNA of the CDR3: TGTGCCACCCACACCCCTTATTCAGGGGACACTGAAGCTTTCTTT. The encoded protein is CATHTPYSGDTEAFF.